Listed here are 5 T cell receptor beta chains from one sample, sequenced in a study of control samples from healthy donors and cancer patients (dated by TCRdb to between 2020 and 2021). Library preparation used the immunoSEQ multiplex PCR assay. The immuneACCESS repertoire file appears here via TCRdb, limited to in-frame rearrangements. These files lack a portion of the clones; in checked studies, under half of the deficit traces to unresolved V genes, and the cause of the others is not known. The table for this sample lists 25,000 to 35,000 clones; approximately 90% of them were counted only once. Of the sample, about 1.5% falls within the top ten clones. Sequenced material: PBMCs. The receptors derive from a middle-aged woman with lung cancer.

This clone was seen once. The rearrangement links TRBV6-1 to TRBJ1-5; D possibly corresponds to TRBD1 (5 bases). This CDR3 spans 14 amino acids. Trimming shortened V by 1 base and J by 10 bases, and 14 bases separated the two germline ends. Germline V lookup: CDR1 MNHNS, CDR2 SASEGT. In DNA form, the CDR3 reads TGTGCCAGCAGTGAAGGGGGGGGGTTTCGTCCCCAGCATTTT. Amino acid sequence: CASSEGGGFRPQHF.

V gene TRBV6-4 combines with J gene TRBJ1-1, with D possibly TRBD1 on 5 matching bases. The V and J ends lost 6 bases and 4 bases respectively, with 15 bases between them. CDR1 is MRHNA and CDR2 is SNTAGT in the germline V gene. The CDR3 sequence is 14 residues long. CDR3 loop: CASRALGAGTEAFF. The CDR3 DNA reads as TGTGCCAGCAGGGCCCTAGGGGCAGGCACTGAAGCTTTCTTT.

The J gene is TRBJ1-2, the V gene TRBV6-5, with a possible D match to TRBD1 (6 bases). V shed 1 base and J shed 8 bases, with 17 bases lying between them. The CDR3 covers 15 residues. Germline loops: CDR1 MNHEY, CDR2 SVGAGI. DNA of the CDR3: TGTGCCAGCAGTTACTTACAGGGATGGCTGGGAGGCTACACCTTC. Its protein is CASSYLQGWLGGYTF.

The rearrangement links TRBV10-1 to TRBJ1-5; D perhaps matches TRBD1 (6 bases). Germline loops: CDR1 WNHNN, CDR2 SYGVQD (reference sequence). V lost 4 bases, J lost 6 bases, and 22 bases lay in between. This CDR3 spans 17 amino acids. In DNA form, the CDR3 reads TGCGCCAGCAGTGGAAAGTGGATGAGGGGGAATCGTCAGCCCCAGCATTTT. Translated: CASSGKWMRGNRQPQHF.

This clone was found a few times. V gene TRBV6-2 or TRBV6-3 combines with J gene TRBJ2-1, with TRBD1 as a possible D gene (6 bases). This CDR3 comprises 17 residues. Germline CDR1 and CDR2: MNHEY and SVGEGT. V was trimmed by 4 bases and J by 3 bases, leaving 19 bases between them. CDR3 in DNA: TGTGCCAGCAGTTCTCAGGGGATTGGAGGCTACTACAATGAGCAGTTCTTC. This gives the protein CASSSQGIGGYYNEQFF.